The following is a T cell receptor beta chain sequence with its context. Assay: immunoSEQ multiplex PCR; the TCRdb copy retains only in-frame clones and omits some. The sample holds 15,000 to 20,000 clones, 80% to 85% seen once. The data were obtained in a study of blood T cell repertoires in COVID-19. As for the study in general: From the United States, Italy and Spain came samples of acute and convalescent COVID-19. Sample material is recorded as cDNA or gDNA derived from T cells, B-cell-depleted T cells, or PBMCs.

The length of the CDR3 is 12 residues. V was clipped by 8 bases and J by 7 bases; unmatched bases: 5. From germline, CDR1 is SNHLY and CDR2 FYNNEI. The V gene is TRBV2, the J gene TRBJ2-5; 9 nucleotides align to TRBD1. The clonotype originates from a man in his 60s with acute or convalescent COVID-19. Input material: peripheral blood. In nucleotides, the CDR3 is TGTGCCAGCGCCGGGACAGGGCTGACCCAGTACTTC. Translated, it gives CASAGTGLTQYF.